Following are 27 T cell receptor beta chains from one sample sequenced in a study of vaccination effects on CD4 cells after COVID-19. ViraFEST assay sequencing came after antigen-specific CD4+ T cells were expanded with viral peptide pools. CD4+ T cells were isolated after 10 days of culture. The person had PCR-confirmed SARS-CoV-2 infection between March and December 2020. Clones were read by immunoSEQ multiplex PCR, and TCRdb kept only the in-frame ones, dropping some. Of 15,000 to 20,000 clones in the sample, around 70% are singletons; the top ten hold 16%. These receptors' targets are unknown. This specimen was CD4+ T cells from PBMCs cultured with SARS-CoV-2 spike peptides, taken before COVID-19 vaccination. These receptors originate from a human donor who had a prior SARS-CoV-2 infection.

This clone rates as large. The chain couples TRBV6-5 to TRBJ2-2, with D maybe TRBD1 (6 bases). V was cut by 6 bases and J by 3 bases, with 11 bases left in between. The CDR3 has 14 residues. CDR1 is MNHEY and CDR2 is SVGAGI in the germline V gene. In nucleotides, the CDR3 is TGTGCCAGCAGCTCCCGGACAGACACCGGGGAGCTGTTTTTT. Encoded protein: CASSSRTDTGELFF.

The chain carries TRBV13 and TRBJ2-7; tentative D call: TRBD2 (5 bases). The length of the CDR3 is 16 residues. Trimming took off 2 bases at V and 0 bases at J, with 14 bases between the two ends. The germline V gene has CDR1 PRHDT and CDR2 FYEKMQ (reference sequence). The CDR3 DNA reads as TGTGCCAGCAGCTTAACGGGGAGTGGACCCTCCTACGAGCAGTACTTC. As protein: CASSLTGSGPSYEQYF.

The chain combines TRBV21-1 with TRBJ2-2; the listed D gene, TRBD2, was not tested against the DNA. TRBV21-1 is termed a pseudogene. The CDR3 covers 20 residues. CDR3: CASSARGLAGGSPEGGELFF. As DNA, the CDR3 is TGTGCCAGCAGCGCACGGGGACTAGCGGGAGGTTCACCTGAGGGAGGGGAGCTGTTTTTT.

The gene calls are TRBV6-1 and TRBJ1-2, with 7 bases lining up with TRBD1. V was pared by 2 bases and J by 5 bases, with 5 bases of the junction left unmatched. The CDR3 totals 14 residues. Looked up from germline, CDR1 is MNHNS and CDR2 is SASEGT. In nucleotides, the CDR3 is TGTGCCAGCAGTGAACGGACAGGATTATATGGCTACACCTTC. This encodes CASSERTGLYGYTF.

V usage is TRBV6-5 and J usage is TRBJ2-7; perhaps TRBD2 as D (6 bases). This CDR3 comprises 15 residues. V was shortened by 6 bases and J by 0 bases, with 15 bases between the two germline ends. Germline V gene lookup returns CDR1 MNHEY and CDR2 SVGAGI. In DNA form, the CDR3 reads TGTGCCAGCAGATTACTAGCCCTCAGCTCCTACGAGCAGTACTTC. The encoded protein is CASRLLALSSYEQYF.

The chain couples TRBV2 to TRBJ1-5, with D uncertain. Between the trimmed V and J ends, which lost 3 bases and 7 bases, there was a span of 10 bases. The CDR3 extends over 13 amino acids. The germline V gene encodes CDR1 SNHLY and CDR2 FYNNEI. CDR3 sequence reads: CASSEGWAQPQHF. CDR3 DNA: TGTGCCAGCAGTGAGGGGTGGGCCCAGCCCCAGCATTTT.

The table lists this clone with a few counts. The rearrangement joins TRBV4-1 to TRBJ2-3; D is uncertain. The CDR3 runs to 13 residues. Germline values: CDR1 MGHRA, CDR2 YSYEKL. Between the trimmed V and J ends, which lost 2 bases and 6 bases, there was a span of 9 bases. The CDR3 DNA is TGCGCCAGCAGCCAAACAGCGACGGATACGCAGTATTTT. It codes for CASSQTATDTQYF.

The V and J genes are TRBV7-8 and TRBJ1-2; no reliable D call. Trimming took 1 base from V and 0 from J, leaving 12 bases between them. The germline V gene encodes CDR1 SGHVS and CDR2 FQNEAQ. The CDR3 runs 16 residues. For the CDR3, the DNA is TGTGCCAGCAGCTTAGATGCGGCAATACCTAACTATGGCTACACCTTC. Translated: CASSLDAAIPNYGYTF. Full variable domain (remainder filled in from reference TRBV7-8 and TRBJ1-2): GAGVSQSPRYKVAKRGQDVALRCDPISGHVSLFWYQQALGQGPEFLTYFQNEAQLDKSGLPSDRFFAERPEGSVSTLKIQRTQQEDSAVYLCASSLDAAIPNYGYTFGSGTRLTVV.

The chain employs TRBV19 and TRBJ1-1; D may be TRBD1 (5 bases). The CDR3 contains 13 residues. Germline V CDR1 and CDR2: LNHDA, SQIVND (reference sequence). V lost 3 bases, J lost 1 base, and 6 bases lay in between. The DNA for the CDR3 is TGTGCCAGTAGTATTCAGGGGAACACTGAAGCTTTCTTT. As protein: CASSIQGNTEAFF.

The CDR3 nucleotides are TGTGCCAGCAGTCGGGACAGACCTAACTATGGCTACACCTTC. This translates into CASSRDRPNYGYTF. The chain uses TRBV6-5 and TRBJ1-2; 7 bases match TRBD1. J was trimmed by 0 bases and V by 5 bases; bases with no gene match: 3. The CDR3 runs to 14 residues. Germline V lookup: CDR1 MNHEY, CDR2 SVGAGI.

The V call is TRBV29-1, the J call TRBJ1-1, with no clear D. From germline, CDR1 is SQVTM and CDR2 ANQGSEA. The V end lost 6 bases, the J end lost 2 bases, and 10 bases lay between the germline ends. The CDR3 length is 12 residues. DNA for the CDR3: TGCAGCGTCGCCTCATTCAACACTGAAGCTTTCTTT. The encoded protein is CSVASFNTEAFF.

The chain uses TRBV11-2 and TRBJ2-3; maybe TRBD2 (5 bases). The CDR3 totals 16 residues. Trimming pared 1 base from V and 7 bases from J, leaving 18 bases between. Per germline, CDR1 SGHAT and CDR2 FQNNGV. The CDR3 DNA is TGTGCCAGCAGCTTAGTCGTGGGCCCTCGGGGATATACGCAGTATTTT. Translation: CASSLVVGPRGYTQYF.

V usage is TRBV14 and J usage is TRBJ1-6; D is unclear. Trimming removed 4 bases from V and 9 bases from J, with 13 bases in between. The CDR3 totals 14 residues. The germline gives CDR1 SGHDN, CDR2 FVKESK. The CDR3 protein is CASSLQGGGSPLHF. CDR3 bases: TGTGCCAGCAGCCTTCAAGGAGGTGGTTCACCCCTCCACTTT.

DNA for the CDR3: TGTGCCAGCACTCGGGCCCTAAGCGGGGAGACCCAGTACTTC. Amino acid sequence: CASTRALSGETQYF. The chain is built from TRBV5-4 and TRBJ2-5, with a tentative D call TRBD2 (6 bases). This CDR3 spans 14 amino acids. Germline lookup yields CDR1 SGHNT and CDR2 YYREEE (reference sequence). Deletions cut 6 bases from V and 5 bases from J, with 17 bases between.

The chain joins TRBV3-1 (or the pseudogene TRBV3-2) to TRBJ1-1; D unclear. Trimming removed 3 bases at V and 2 bases at J, with 4 bases between. This CDR3 contains 12 residues. The germline CDR1 and CDR2 sequences are LGHDT and YNNKEL (reference sequence). The CDR3 sequence: CASSHTNTEAFF. Written as DNA, the CDR3 is TGTGCCAGCAGCCATACCAACACTGAAGCTTTCTTT.

This clone was detected only once. The genes are TRBV5-4 and TRBJ2-7; 8 bases line up with TRBD1. Germline V gene sequence: CDR1 SGHNT, CDR2 YYREEE (reference sequence). Losses at the gene ends were 4 bases for V and 3 bases for J; bases not matched to a gene: 9. The CDR3 covers 15 residues. CDR3 sequence (DNA): TGTGCCAGCAGCGATGGGGACAGGCGGCTCTACGAGCAGTACTTC. Translation gives CASSDGDRRLYEQYF.

The V call is TRBV3-1 (or the pseudogene TRBV3-2), the J call TRBJ2-7; D is possibly TRBD2 (5 bases). Trimming cost V 1 base and J 2 bases, with 12 bases left between them. This CDR3 region has 15 residues. CDR1 is LGHDT and CDR2 is YNNKEL in the germline V gene (reference sequence). CDR3 in DNA: TGTGCCAGCAGCCAAGTCCCCGGGGAGACCTACGAGCAGTACTTC. Amino acid sequence: CASSQVPGETYEQYF.

This CDR3 reads CASRMTGGNSPLHF. The CDR3 nucleotides read TGTGCCAGCAGGATGACAGGGGGAAATTCACCCCTCCACTTT. The chain couples TRBV27 to TRBJ1-6; 9 positions agree with TRBD1. The germline V gene encodes CDR1 MNHEY and CDR2 SMNVEV (reference sequence). The CDR3 runs 14 residues. The junction had 4 bases not matched to a gene; V was cut back by 6 bases and J by 7 bases.

The chain couples TRBV9 to TRBJ2-5; D perhaps matches TRBD1 (8 bases). CDR1 is SGDLS and CDR2 is YYNGEE in the germline V gene. The CDR3 spans 14 residues. V was trimmed by 4 bases and J by 5 bases, leaving 15 bases between them. The CDR3 sequence: CASSFTQGGETQYF. The CDR3 DNA is TGTGCCAGCAGCTTTACACAGGGGGGGGAGACCCAGTACTTC.

This clone was counted a few times. This chain joins TRBV18 and TRBJ2-1; 7 positions agree with TRBD2. Germline V gives CDR1 KGHSH, CDR2 LQKENI. This CDR3 contains 23 residues. The trim removed 1 base at V and 4 bases at J, leaving 28 bases unmatched. The CDR3 protein is CASSPRQVRGVTNVTSPYNEQFF. The CDR3 region has the DNA TGTGCCAGCTCACCACGCCAGGTACGGGGGGTAACCAATGTAACCTCCCCATACAATGAGCAGTTCTTC.

In its sample, this clone was seen a few times. The CDR3 DNA reads as TGTGCCAGCAGCTCGAGGGACAGGGAGAACACTGAAGCTTTCTTT. It yields the protein CASSSRDRENTEAFF. J is TRBJ1-1 and V is TRBV7-9; 9 nucleotides line up with TRBD1. This CDR3 region has 15 residues. Unmatched junction bases numbered 4, after V lost 4 bases and J lost 1 base. Per the germline V gene, CDR1 is SEHNR and CDR2 is FQNEAQ (reference sequence).

The CDR3 sequence is CASSPSGVQGGELFF. The CDR3 nucleotides are TGCGCCAGCAGCCCCTCCGGGGTGCAGGGCGGGGAGCTGTTTTTT. The rearrangement joins TRBV5-1 to TRBJ2-2; D tentatively fits TRBD1 or TRBD2 (5 bases each). The V end was cut by 4 bases, the J end by 7 bases, with 17 bases between. Per the germline V gene, CDR1 is SGHRS and CDR2 is YFSETQ. This CDR3 has 15 amino acids.

This clone was found a few times. The chain links TRBV5-6 to TRBJ1-6, with D unclear. Trimming pared 1 base from V and 7 bases from J, leaving 6 bases between. Germline assignment: CDR1 SGHDT and CDR2 YYEEEE. This CDR3 spans 13 amino acids. CDR3 residues: CASSLLGNSPLHF. CDR3 nucleotide sequence: TGTGCCAGCAGCTTGTTAGGCAATTCACCCCTCCACTTT.

The chain joins TRBV18 to TRBJ1-5, with D uncertain. The germline gives CDR1 KGHSH, CDR2 LQKENI. CDR3 size: 15 residues. V lost 10 bases and J 5 bases, leaving 21 bases between the germline ends. The CDR3 is CATAREVSGDQPQHF. The DNA of the CDR3 is TGTGCCACCGCACGGGAGGTCTCTGGGGATCAGCCCCAGCATTTT.

The CDR3 DNA reads TGTGCCAGCAGCCAAGCAGGTAGCGGGGTGCGGGAGCTGTTTTTT. Translating it yields CASSQAGSGVRELFF. The chain recombines TRBV3-1 (or the pseudogene TRBV3-2) with TRBJ2-2; 8 positions match TRBD2. CDR1 LGHDT and CDR2 YNNKEL come from the germline V gene (reference sequence). The CDR3 length is 15 residues. Unmatched junction bases numbered 7, after V lost 1 base and J lost 9 bases.

The V and J genes are TRBV5-1 and TRBJ2-3; TRBD2 agrees at 10 bases. CDR3 length: 16 amino acids. The trim removed 4 bases at V and 8 bases at J, leaving 13 bases unmatched. Germline V lookup: CDR1 SGHRS, CDR2 YFSETQ. The CDR3, as DNA: TGCGCCAGCAGCATTAGCGGGGGGAGCCGCTCGGGTACGCAGTATTTT. Translated, it gives CASSISGGSRSGTQYF.

The rearrangement links TRBV7-2 to TRBJ1-5, with TRBD1 matching 7 bases. The CDR3 consists of 14 residues. Germline V CDR1 and CDR2: SGHTA, FQGNSA. V gave up 5 bases and J gave up 3 bases; unmatched junction bases: 4. The CDR3 region is CASSRGQNNQPQHF. CDR3 sequence (DNA): TGTGCCAGCAGCCGGGGACAGAACAATCAGCCCCAGCATTTT.